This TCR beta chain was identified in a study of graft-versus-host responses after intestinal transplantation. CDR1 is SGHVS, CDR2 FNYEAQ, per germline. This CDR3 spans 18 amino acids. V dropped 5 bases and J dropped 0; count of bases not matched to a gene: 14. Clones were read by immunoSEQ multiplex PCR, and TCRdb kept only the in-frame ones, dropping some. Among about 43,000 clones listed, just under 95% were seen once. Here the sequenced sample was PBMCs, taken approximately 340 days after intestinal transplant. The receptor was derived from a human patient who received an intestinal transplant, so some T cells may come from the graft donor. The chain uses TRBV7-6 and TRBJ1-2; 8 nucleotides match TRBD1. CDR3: CASSPAPGQAAPNYGYTF. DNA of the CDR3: TGTGCCAGCAGCCCGGCACCGGGACAGGCGGCGCCTAACTATGGCTACACCTTC.